These T cell receptor beta chains were read from a single sample in a study of T cell changes during pregnancy in multiple sclerosis. Measured with immunoSEQ multiplex PCR; TCRdb has only the in-frame clones, and not every one. Among around 23,000 clones listed, roughly 91% were seen once. The sample consisted of CD8+ T cells from peripheral blood mononuclear cells, taken in the third trimester of pregnancy. The receptors here all came from a female donor with multiple sclerosis, enrolled in a pregnancy study. CDR3s include the opening cysteine and the closing phenylalanine or tryptophan. The order of the fields is D gene, clone size, J gene, V gene, CDR3 protein, CDR3 DNA. The D gene is left open where the match is weak. Only some rows state a clone size, as once, few, many or a class for expanded clones.

d_call: NA
clone_size: NA
j_call: TRBJ2-3
v_call: TRBV7-9
cdr3_aa: CASSPSTDTQYF
cdr3_nt: TGTGCCAGCAGCCCTAGCACAGATACGCAGTATTTT

d_call: TRBD1
clone_size: NA
j_call: TRBJ1-1
v_call: TRBV19
cdr3_aa: CASSPGQGVDTEAFF
cdr3_nt: TGTGCCAGTAGTCCGGGACAGGGGGTGGACACTGAAGCTTTCTTT

d_call: NA
clone_size: once
j_call: TRBJ2-3
v_call: TRBV28
cdr3_aa: CASSLLTSTDTQYF
cdr3_nt: TGTGCCAGCAGTTTACTGACAAGCACAGATACGCAGTATTTT

d_call: NA
clone_size: NA
j_call: TRBJ1-1
v_call: TRBV2
cdr3_aa: CASRRSEAFF
cdr3_nt: TGTGCCAGCAGACGGTCTGAAGCTTTCTTT

d_call: NA
clone_size: NA
j_call: TRBJ1-1
v_call: TRBV7-8
cdr3_aa: CASSLGTANTEAFF
cdr3_nt: TGTGCCAGCAGCTTAGGTACAGCCAACACTGAAGCTTTCTTT

d_call: TRBD1
clone_size: NA
j_call: TRBJ2-1
v_call: TRBV13
cdr3_aa: CASSLLDRGPYNEQFF
cdr3_nt: TGTGCCAGCAGCTTACTGGACAGGGGGCCATACAATGAGCAGTTCTTC

d_call: TRBD1
clone_size: NA
j_call: TRBJ1-2
v_call: TRBV5-1
cdr3_aa: CASSPTGTGVGYTF
cdr3_nt: TGCGCCAGCAGCCCAACCGGGACAGGTGTGGGCTACACCTTC

d_call: NA
clone_size: once
j_call: TRBJ1-1
v_call: TRBV5-8
cdr3_aa: CASGLPNRARNTEAFF
cdr3_nt: TGTGCCAGCGGACTCCCCAACAGGGCCAGGAACACTGAAGCTTTCTTT

d_call: NA
clone_size: NA
j_call: TRBJ1-1
v_call: TRBV7-9
cdr3_aa: CASSPGGTEAFF
cdr3_nt: TGTGCCAGCAGCCCGGGCGGGACTGAAGCTTTCTTT

d_call: TRBD2
clone_size: once
j_call: TRBJ2-1
v_call: TRBV4-1
cdr3_aa: CASSQSALAGEAYNEQFF
cdr3_nt: TGCGCCAGCAGCCAATCCGCTCTAGCGGGAGAGGCCTACAATGAGCAGTTCTTC

d_call: TRBD1
clone_size: NA
j_call: TRBJ2-1
v_call: TRBV6-1
cdr3_aa: CASPPGTGVYNEQFF
cdr3_nt: TGTGCCAGCCCCCCCGGGACAGGAGTCTACAATGAGCAGTTCTTC

d_call: NA
clone_size: NA
j_call: TRBJ2-1
v_call: TRBV7-8
cdr3_aa: CASLTMHNEQFF
cdr3_nt: TGTGCCAGCCTGACTATGCACAATGAGCAGTTCTTC

d_call: NA
clone_size: NA
j_call: TRBJ1-5
v_call: TRBV27
cdr3_aa: CASSLVSGVHSNQPQHF
cdr3_nt: TGTGCCAGCAGCCTAGTGAGCGGGGTACATAGCAATCAGCCCCAGCATTTT

d_call: NA
clone_size: NA
j_call: TRBJ2-3
v_call: TRBV9
cdr3_aa: CASSVGGRGVSTDTQYF
cdr3_nt: TGTGCCAGCAGCGTAGGGGGCAGGGGCGTTAGCACAGATACGCAGTATTTT

d_call: TRBD1
clone_size: NA
j_call: TRBJ2-1
v_call: TRBV30
cdr3_aa: CAWDAGQGIYNEQFF
cdr3_nt: TGTGCCTGGGACGCAGGACAGGGGATCTACAATGAGCAGTTCTTC

d_call: NA
clone_size: NA
j_call: TRBJ2-1
v_call: TRBV6-6
cdr3_aa: CASRDIASEQFF
cdr3_nt: TGTGCCAGCAGGGATATAGCATCTGAGCAGTTCTTC

d_call: TRBD1
clone_size: NA
j_call: TRBJ1-1
v_call: TRBV5-1
cdr3_aa: CASSLRGDRANTEAFF
cdr3_nt: TGCGCCAGCAGCTTGAGGGGGGACAGGGCCAACACTGAAGCTTTCTTT

d_call: TRBD2
clone_size: NA
j_call: TRBJ2-1
v_call: TRBV5-1
cdr3_aa: CASSLELAGFYNEQFF
cdr3_nt: TGCGCCAGCAGCTTGGAACTAGCGGGATTTTACAATGAGCAGTTCTTC

d_call: TRBD2
clone_size: NA
j_call: TRBJ2-1
v_call: TRBV15
cdr3_aa: CATSREAGGEQFF
cdr3_nt: TGTGCCACCAGCAGAGAGGCGGGAGGTGAGCAGTTCTTC

d_call: NA
clone_size: NA
j_call: TRBJ1-1
v_call: TRBV7-2
cdr3_aa: CASSLARAGNTEAFF
cdr3_nt: TGTGCCAGCAGCTTAGCGAGGGCCGGGAACACTGAAGCTTTCTTT

d_call: TRBD2
clone_size: NA
j_call: TRBJ2-1
v_call: TRBV4-1
cdr3_aa: CASSQDRGTSGNEQFF
cdr3_nt: TGCGCCAGCAGCCAAGATAGAGGAACTAGCGGGAATGAGCAGTTCTTC

d_call: NA
clone_size: NA
j_call: TRBJ2-7
v_call: TRBV7-7
cdr3_aa: CASSLDGYNEQYF
cdr3_nt: TGTGCCAGCAGCTTAGACGGGTATAATGAGCAGTACTTC

d_call: NA
clone_size: NA
j_call: TRBJ1-1
v_call: TRBV4-1
cdr3_aa: CASTERANTEAFF
cdr3_nt: TGCGCCAGCACTGAGAGGGCGAACACTGAAGCTTTCTTT

d_call: NA
clone_size: NA
j_call: TRBJ1-2
v_call: TRBV9
cdr3_aa: CASSSTPDSSAVYGYTF
cdr3_nt: TGTGCCAGCAGCTCGACCCCGGACTCAAGTGCGGTCTATGGCTACACCTTC

d_call: TRBD1
clone_size: NA
j_call: TRBJ2-7
v_call: TRBV11-2
cdr3_aa: CASSLSFTGGDEQYF
cdr3_nt: TGTGCCAGCAGCTTAAGTTTTACAGGGGGCGACGAGCAGTACTTC

d_call: TRBD1
clone_size: once
j_call: TRBJ2-5
v_call: TRBV25-1
cdr3_aa: CASSEFEDRNPGETQYF
cdr3_nt: TGTGCCAGCAGTGAATTCGAGGACAGGAACCCGGGAGAGACCCAGTACTTC

d_call: TRBD1
clone_size: NA
j_call: TRBJ1-1
v_call: TRBV7-9
cdr3_aa: CASSLGQANIEAFF
cdr3_nt: TGTGCCAGCAGCCTGGGACAGGCGAACATTGAAGCTTTCTTT

d_call: TRBD1
clone_size: NA
j_call: TRBJ1-2
v_call: TRBV2
cdr3_aa: CASSIPLTGADYGYTF
cdr3_nt: TGTGCCAGCAGTATCCCCCTCACAGGGGCCGACTATGGCTACACCTTC

d_call: TRBD1
clone_size: NA
j_call: TRBJ2-3
v_call: TRBV10-1
cdr3_aa: CASSSGTGLPDTQYF
cdr3_nt: TGCGCCAGCAGTTCCGGGACAGGGCTTCCAGATACGCAGTATTTT

d_call: NA
clone_size: NA
j_call: TRBJ2-7
v_call: TRBV7-9
cdr3_aa: CASSSTGYEQYF
cdr3_nt: TGTGCCAGCAGCTCGACAGGCTACGAGCAGTACTTC

d_call: NA
clone_size: NA
j_call: TRBJ2-1
v_call: TRBV6-4
cdr3_aa: CASSTGPYNEQFF
cdr3_nt: TGTGCCAGCAGTACAGGGCCCTACAATGAGCAGTTCTTC

d_call: NA
clone_size: NA
j_call: TRBJ1-5
v_call: TRBV6-5
cdr3_aa: CASSQNSNQPQHF
cdr3_nt: TGTGCCAGCAGTCAAAATAGCAATCAGCCCCAGCATTTT

d_call: NA
clone_size: NA
j_call: TRBJ1-6
v_call: TRBV9
cdr3_aa: CASSVGLAGVSGSPLHF
cdr3_nt: TGTGCCAGCAGCGTAGGATTGGCGGGGGTCTCAGGATCACCCCTCCACTTT

d_call: TRBD1
clone_size: NA
j_call: TRBJ2-1
v_call: TRBV4-3
cdr3_aa: CASSQETGLGNEQFF
cdr3_nt: TGCGCCAGCAGCCAAGAGACAGGGCTCGGAAATGAGCAGTTCTTC

d_call: NA
clone_size: NA
j_call: TRBJ1-2
v_call: TRBV6-5
cdr3_aa: CASSYAENYGYTF
cdr3_nt: TGTGCCAGCAGTTACGCCGAGAACTATGGCTACACCTTC

d_call: NA
clone_size: NA
j_call: TRBJ2-7
v_call: TRBV29-1
cdr3_aa: CSVTAPSATGFPEQYF
cdr3_nt: TGCAGCGTTACCGCCCCTTCCGCTACAGGGTTTCCCGAGCAGTACTTC

d_call: NA
clone_size: NA
j_call: TRBJ2-2
v_call: TRBV6-5
cdr3_aa: CASSSSTYQTGELFF
cdr3_nt: TGTGCCAGCAGTTCGTCGACTTATCAAACCGGGGAGCTGTTTTTT

d_call: TRBD1
clone_size: once
j_call: TRBJ1-5
v_call: TRBV6-1
cdr3_aa: CASSEAMGTGNQPQHF
cdr3_nt: TGTGCCAGCAGTGAAGCGATGGGGACAGGCAATCAGCCCCAGCATTTT

d_call: NA
clone_size: NA
j_call: TRBJ1-1
v_call: TRBV6-1
cdr3_aa: CASSEELVGRINTEAFF
cdr3_nt: TGTGCCAGCAGTGAAGAATTAGTGGGCAGAATAAACACTGAAGCTTTCTTT

d_call: NA
clone_size: NA
j_call: TRBJ2-7
v_call: TRBV4-1
cdr3_aa: CASSRTTVYEQYF
cdr3_nt: TGCGCCAGCAGCCGAACGACAGTCTACGAGCAGTACTTC

d_call: TRBD2
clone_size: NA
j_call: TRBJ2-7
v_call: TRBV9
cdr3_aa: CASSVGTSVSSYEQYF
cdr3_nt: TGTGCCAGCAGCGTGGGAACTAGCGTTAGCTCCTACGAGCAGTACTTC

d_call: NA
clone_size: NA
j_call: TRBJ2-7
v_call: TRBV29-1
cdr3_aa: CSVGTSYEQYF
cdr3_nt: TGCAGCGTAGGGACATCCTACGAGCAGTACTTC

d_call: NA
clone_size: NA
j_call: TRBJ1-5
v_call: TRBV6-1
cdr3_aa: CASSEGLGHYSNQPQHF
cdr3_nt: TGTGCCAGCAGTGAAGGGTTGGGACACTATAGCAATCAGCCCCAGCATTTT

d_call: TRBD1
clone_size: NA
j_call: TRBJ2-4
v_call: TRBV30
cdr3_aa: CAWSRGQGAVGKNIQYF
cdr3_nt: TGTGCCTGGAGCCGGGGACAGGGGGCAGTAGGCAAAAACATTCAGTACTTC

d_call: TRBD2
clone_size: NA
j_call: TRBJ2-7
v_call: TRBV5-5
cdr3_aa: CASSSSGRGYEQYF
cdr3_nt: TGTGCCAGCAGCTCTAGCGGGAGAGGATACGAGCAGTACTTC

d_call: TRBD1
clone_size: NA
j_call: TRBJ2-7
v_call: TRBV13
cdr3_aa: CASSSSVGQGSSYEQYF
cdr3_nt: TGTGCCAGCAGCTCCTCGGTCGGACAGGGAAGCTCCTACGAGCAGTACTTC

d_call: NA
clone_size: NA
j_call: TRBJ2-7
v_call: TRBV7-6
cdr3_aa: CASSLAADYEQYF
cdr3_nt: TGTGCCAGCAGCTTAGCTGCAGACTACGAGCAGTACTTC